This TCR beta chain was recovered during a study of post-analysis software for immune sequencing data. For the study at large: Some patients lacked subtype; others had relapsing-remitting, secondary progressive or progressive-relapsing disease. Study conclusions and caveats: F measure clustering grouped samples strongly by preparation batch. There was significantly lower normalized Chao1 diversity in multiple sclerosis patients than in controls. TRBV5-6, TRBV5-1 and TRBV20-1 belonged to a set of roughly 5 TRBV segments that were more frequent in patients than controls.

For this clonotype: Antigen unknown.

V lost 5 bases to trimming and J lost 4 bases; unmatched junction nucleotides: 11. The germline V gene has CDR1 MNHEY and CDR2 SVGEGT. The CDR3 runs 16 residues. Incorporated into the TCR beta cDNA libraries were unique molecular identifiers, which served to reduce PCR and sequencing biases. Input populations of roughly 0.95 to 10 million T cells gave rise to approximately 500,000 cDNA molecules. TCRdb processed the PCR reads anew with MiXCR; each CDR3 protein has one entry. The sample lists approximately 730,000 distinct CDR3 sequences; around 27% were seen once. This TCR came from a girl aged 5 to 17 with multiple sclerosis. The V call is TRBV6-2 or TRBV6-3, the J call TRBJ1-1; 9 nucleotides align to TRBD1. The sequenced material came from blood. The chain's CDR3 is CASSQPGQGRSTEAFF. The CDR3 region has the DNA TGTGCCAGCAGTCAGCCCGGACAGGGGAGGAGCACTGAAGCTTTCTTT.